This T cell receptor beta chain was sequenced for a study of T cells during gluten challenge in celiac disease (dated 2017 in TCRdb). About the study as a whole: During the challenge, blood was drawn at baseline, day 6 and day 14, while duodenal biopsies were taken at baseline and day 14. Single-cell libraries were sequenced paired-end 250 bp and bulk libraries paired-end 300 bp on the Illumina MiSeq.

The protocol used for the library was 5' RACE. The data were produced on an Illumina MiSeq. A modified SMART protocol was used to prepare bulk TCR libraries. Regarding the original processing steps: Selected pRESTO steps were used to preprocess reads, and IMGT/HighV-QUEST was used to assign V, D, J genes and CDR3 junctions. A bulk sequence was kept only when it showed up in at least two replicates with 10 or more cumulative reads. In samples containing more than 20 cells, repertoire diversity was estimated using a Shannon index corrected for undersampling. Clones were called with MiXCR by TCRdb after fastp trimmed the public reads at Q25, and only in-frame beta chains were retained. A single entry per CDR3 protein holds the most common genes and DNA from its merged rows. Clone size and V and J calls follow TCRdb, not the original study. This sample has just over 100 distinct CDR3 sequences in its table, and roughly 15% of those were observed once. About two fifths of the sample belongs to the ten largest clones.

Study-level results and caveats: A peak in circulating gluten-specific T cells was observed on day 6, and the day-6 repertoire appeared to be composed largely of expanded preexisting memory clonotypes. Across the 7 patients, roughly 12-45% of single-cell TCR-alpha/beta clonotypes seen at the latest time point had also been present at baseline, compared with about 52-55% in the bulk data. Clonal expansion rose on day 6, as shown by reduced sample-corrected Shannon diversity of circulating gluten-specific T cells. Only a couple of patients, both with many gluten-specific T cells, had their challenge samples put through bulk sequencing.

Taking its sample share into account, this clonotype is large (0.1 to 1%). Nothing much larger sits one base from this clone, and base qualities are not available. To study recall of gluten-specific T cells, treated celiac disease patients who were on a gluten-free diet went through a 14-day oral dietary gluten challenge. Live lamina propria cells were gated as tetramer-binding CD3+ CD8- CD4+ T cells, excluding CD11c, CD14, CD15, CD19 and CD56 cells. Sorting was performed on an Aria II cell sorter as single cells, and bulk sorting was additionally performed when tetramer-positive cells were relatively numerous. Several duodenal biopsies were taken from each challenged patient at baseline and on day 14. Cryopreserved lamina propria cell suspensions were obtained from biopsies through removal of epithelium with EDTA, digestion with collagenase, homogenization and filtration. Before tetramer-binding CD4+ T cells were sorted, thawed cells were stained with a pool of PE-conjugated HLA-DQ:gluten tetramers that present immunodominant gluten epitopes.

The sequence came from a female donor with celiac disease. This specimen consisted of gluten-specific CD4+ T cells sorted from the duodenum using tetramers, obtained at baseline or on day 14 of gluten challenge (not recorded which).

The sequenced DNA is TGTGCCAGCACAGGTTTACAGGCCAGGGGCGGCTACACCTTC. Its protein reads: CASTGLQARGGYTF. The rearrangement joined TRBV6-2 or TRBV6-3 to TRBJ1-2; a tentative D match to TRBD1 spans 6 bases. V gives up 7 bases and J gives up 8 bases, and the segment between their germline ends measures 20 bases. Per the germline V gene, MNHEY is the CDR1 and SVGEGT is the CDR2. From the cysteine up to the phenylalanine, the CDR3 has a length of 14 residues. Only CDR3 DNA remains: 42 bases, in frame from the first base.